A single T cell receptor beta chain is shown here with its context. Which antigen it targets is not known. Base qualities are not at hand, and no much larger clone is one base apart. This record belongs to a study of shared clonotypes between healthy human individuals (dated by TCRdb to between 2020 and 2021). Describing the broader study: The cohort included three men and a couple of women between 18 and 49 years of age. Per donor, three plates each were used for CD4 naive and CD4 memory, two for CD8 naive, and one for CD8 memory. To estimate repertoire size and how much clonotype sharing occurs between individuals, the study deeply sequenced the blood TCR repertoires of about 5 healthy adults. Libraries were prepared and TCR repertoires were sequenced by different laboratories using diverse techniques, in order to increase sequencing depth and limit assay-specific biases. Leukapheresis yielded between about 0.8 and 8.9 billion PBMCs per donor.

Using the deep immunoSEQ assay, TCR CDR3 regions were amplified from genomic DNA by multiplex PCR. Genomic DNA extracted from each cell subset was distributed evenly over all wells of several immunoSEQ 96-well plates, and each plate served as one replicate. For sorted subsets, approximately 190 ng of genomic DNA, equivalent to 25,000 to 35,000 T cell genomes, went into each replicate PCR. Purified libraries were quantified with a Qubit 3.0 fluorometer, sized on a Bioanalyzer 2100, and re-quantified with the KAPA Library Quantification kit. A separate single-read 150-cycle Illumina NextSeq 550 flow cell was used to sequence each immunoSEQ 96-well plate. In the original analysis: Because the immunoSEQ output included only junctional sequences and no quality scores, the filtering could not be the same as the filtering used for full-length reads. To assign V/J genes and CDR3, sequences were annotated against IMGT germline references using PyIR, a Python wrapper for IgBLAST v1.9. Any read was removed if the V/J assignment was weak (E-value above 1e-6), the CDR3 was missing, or the read contained stop codons, out-of-frame junctions, or ambiguous translated residues. V3J clonotypes were defined by identical inferred V gene, J gene, and CDR3 amino acid sequence. Percentage overlap between repertoires was calculated by dividing the number of shared unique clonotypes by the size of the smaller repertoire. Repertoire richness was assessed with RTK rarefaction, the Chao1 estimator, and Recon v2.1 estimates of unobserved clonotypes. For all TCRbeta clonotypes obtained by the gDNA method from a few donors, generation probabilities were computed with OLGA. Imported from immuneACCESS, the table was reduced by TCRdb to in-frame sequences with V and J called. These copies leave out some clones; in studies compared against another copy, an unresolved V gene accounts for under half, and the cause of the remainder is not known. V, J and clone size reflect that table, while D and trimming were determined from the DNA. The sample table contains about 2.4 million clones; only one count was recorded for approximately 93% of them. The ten top clones hold about 0.34% of the sample.

The CDR3 spans 15 residues, from the cysteine through the phenylalanine. Only the CDR3 part of the read is kept: 45 bases, read in frame from the first base. The donors were healthy, HIV-negative adults with no recently reported acute infections or vaccinations. Every donor was a Caucasian adult living in Nashville, Tennessee, USA. CD4+ T cells were enriched by magnetic negative selection; naive cells were then positively selected on CD45RA, and the negative fraction formed the memory subset. Blood was collected by leukapheresis, and PBMCs were isolated by Ficoll-Histopaque density gradient centrifugation and then cryopreserved in liquid nitrogen vapor phase. Purity and quantity of every magnetically sorted T cell population were checked by analytical flow cytometry. Genomic DNA was isolated from each sorted fraction and quantified by UV absorbance on a Nanodrop 2000c. General study outcomes and caveats: The genetic and exposure-history diversity represented was limited by the small number of donors. Based on pairwise subsampling, the degree of clonotype sharing among donors was expected to be affected by sequencing depth. Sampling was restricted to blood, and TCR repertoires in tissues likely differ from the TCR repertoires found in blood. When several donors were compared, the shared fraction of clonotypes was roughly 4.8% for naive CD4, 3.5% to 4% for naive CD8, about 2.4% for memory CD4, and 0.4% for memory CD8. Compared with non-shared clonotypes, clonotypes shared by all four sorted-subset donors had higher generation probabilities. Incomplete sequencing was indicated by rarefaction of sorted-subset datasets, despite the large sequencing depth. Naive subsets generally had larger estimated clonotype richness than memory subsets did.

Recombination joined TRBV1 with TRBJ2-7; the table gives TRBD1 as D, unverified against the DNA. TRBV1 is given as a pseudogene. The receptor was derived from a young man in good health. Some clones in this sample may be carry-over from other donors' samples. Sequencing was done on a sample of naive CD4+ T cells from PBMCs. This specimen's cell subset or site label, interpreted: CD45RA+ positively selected. The nucleotide sequence reads TGCACCAGAATTCCCAGGGGTGGGACAAGGTTCGAGCAGTACTTC. This sequence encodes CTRIPRGGTRFEQYF.